Included here is one TCR beta chain sequence, with context. No antigen is known for it. PCR involved 60 Vbeta and 13 Jbeta primers. Repertoires were generated with immunoSEQ multiplex PCR, while TCRdb's copy carries only in-frame clones and drops some. This table has 200,000 or so clones, roughly four fifths appearing once. Germline loops: CDR1 SGHNT, CDR2 YYREEE (reference sequence). The CDR3 spans 13 residues. The V segment lost 4 bases and the J segment 5 bases; nucleotides outside the gene matches: 4. This record comes from a study of cytomegalovirus exposure and HLA in healthy donors. Study results and caveats: Excluded were some V segments that proved indistinguishable, including TRBV6-2 and TRBV6-3. In a later analysis, the majority of CMV-associated beta chains seemingly showed HLA restriction.

Sequenced input: PBMCs. This TCR came from a woman in her late teens or twenties in good health and CMV-seropositive. The chain uses TRBV5-4 and TRBJ1-1; 8 positions match TRBD1. The CDR3 nucleotides read TGTGCCAGCAGCGTCAGGGGGCGAACTGAAGCTTTCTTT. Amino acid sequence: CASSVRGRTEAFF.